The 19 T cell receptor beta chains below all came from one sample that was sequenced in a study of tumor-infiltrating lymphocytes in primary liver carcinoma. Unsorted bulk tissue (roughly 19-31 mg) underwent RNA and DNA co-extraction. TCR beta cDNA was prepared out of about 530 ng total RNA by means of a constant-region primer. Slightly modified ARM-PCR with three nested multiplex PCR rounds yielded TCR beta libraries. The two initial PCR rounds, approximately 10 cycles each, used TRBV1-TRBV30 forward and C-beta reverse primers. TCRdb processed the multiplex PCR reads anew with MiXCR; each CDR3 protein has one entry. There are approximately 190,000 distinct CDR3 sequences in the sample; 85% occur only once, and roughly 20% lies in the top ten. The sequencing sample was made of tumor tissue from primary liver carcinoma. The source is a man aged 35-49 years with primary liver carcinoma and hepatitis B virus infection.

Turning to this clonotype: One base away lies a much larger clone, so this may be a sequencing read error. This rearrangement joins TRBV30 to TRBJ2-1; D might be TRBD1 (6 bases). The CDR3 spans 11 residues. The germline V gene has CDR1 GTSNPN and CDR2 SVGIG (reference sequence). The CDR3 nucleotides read TGTGCCGGGAGTGTACAGGGTGAGCAGTTCTTC. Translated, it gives CAGSVQGEQFF.

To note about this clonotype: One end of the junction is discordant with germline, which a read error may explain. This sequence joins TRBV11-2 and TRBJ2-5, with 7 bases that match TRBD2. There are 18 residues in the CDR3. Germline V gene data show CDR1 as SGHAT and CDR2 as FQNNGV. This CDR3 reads CASSPSSIHGTGREIQYF. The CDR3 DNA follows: TGTGCCAGCAGCCCTAGTTCAATCCATGGTACTGGGCGGGAGATCCAGTACTTC.

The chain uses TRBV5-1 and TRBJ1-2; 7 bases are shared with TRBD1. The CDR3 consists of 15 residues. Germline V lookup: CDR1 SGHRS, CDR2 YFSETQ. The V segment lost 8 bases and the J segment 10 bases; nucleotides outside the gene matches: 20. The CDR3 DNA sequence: TGCGCCAGGAGAGTAAATACAGGGGCGCGTCTGGTCTACACCTTC. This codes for CARRVNTGARLVYTF.

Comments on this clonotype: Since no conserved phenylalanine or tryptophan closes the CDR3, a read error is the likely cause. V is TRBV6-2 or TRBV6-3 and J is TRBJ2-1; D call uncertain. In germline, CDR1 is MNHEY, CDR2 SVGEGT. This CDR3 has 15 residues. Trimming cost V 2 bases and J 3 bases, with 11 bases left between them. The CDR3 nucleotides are TGTGCCAGCAGTTACCGCGGAAATGTCTACAATGAGCAGTTCCTC. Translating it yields CASSYRGNVYNEQFL.

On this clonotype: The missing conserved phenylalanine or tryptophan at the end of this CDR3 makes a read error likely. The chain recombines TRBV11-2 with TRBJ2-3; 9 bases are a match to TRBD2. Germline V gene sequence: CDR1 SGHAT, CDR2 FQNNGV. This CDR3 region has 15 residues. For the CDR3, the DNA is TGTGTCAGCAGCGATAGCGGGAGATTTACAGATACACAGTATTAT. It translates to CVSSDSGRFTDTQYY.

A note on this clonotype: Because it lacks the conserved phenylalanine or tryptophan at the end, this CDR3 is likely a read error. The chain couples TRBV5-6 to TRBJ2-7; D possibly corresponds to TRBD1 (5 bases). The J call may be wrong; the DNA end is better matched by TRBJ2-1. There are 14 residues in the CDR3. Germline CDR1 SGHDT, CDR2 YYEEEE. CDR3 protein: CASSFQGAAYEQFL. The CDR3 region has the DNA TGTGCCAGCAGCTTCCAAGGGGCAGCCTACGAGCAGTTCTTA.

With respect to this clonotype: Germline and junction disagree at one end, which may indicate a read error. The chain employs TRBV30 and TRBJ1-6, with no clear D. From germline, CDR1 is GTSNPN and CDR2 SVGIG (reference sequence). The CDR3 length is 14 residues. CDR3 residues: CAWRRQSNNSPLYF. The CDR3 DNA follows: TGTGCCTGGAGAAGGCAGTCAAATAATTCACCCCTCTACTTT.

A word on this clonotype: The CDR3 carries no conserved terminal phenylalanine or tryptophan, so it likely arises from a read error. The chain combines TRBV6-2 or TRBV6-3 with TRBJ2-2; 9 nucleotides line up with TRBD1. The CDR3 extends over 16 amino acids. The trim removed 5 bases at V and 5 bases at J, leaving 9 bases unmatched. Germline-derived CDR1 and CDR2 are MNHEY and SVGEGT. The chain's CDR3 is CASSPGDRVTTGELFL. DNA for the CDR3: TGTGCCAGCAGTCCAGGGGACAGGGTAACGACCGGGGAGCTGTTTCTT.

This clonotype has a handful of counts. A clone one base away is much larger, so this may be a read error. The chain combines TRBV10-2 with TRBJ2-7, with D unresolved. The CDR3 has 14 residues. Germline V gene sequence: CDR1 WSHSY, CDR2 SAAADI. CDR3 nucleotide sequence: TGCGTCAGCAGTGAGTCGACGGGTAGGAACGAGCAGTACTTC. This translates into CVSSESTGRNEQYF.

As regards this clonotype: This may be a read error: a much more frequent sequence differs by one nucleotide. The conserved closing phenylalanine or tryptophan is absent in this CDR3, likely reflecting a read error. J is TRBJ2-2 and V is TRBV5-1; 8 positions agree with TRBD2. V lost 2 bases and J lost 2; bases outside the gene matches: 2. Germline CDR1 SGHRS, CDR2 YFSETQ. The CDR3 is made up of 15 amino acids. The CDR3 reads CASSFGTRNTGELFY. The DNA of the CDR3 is TGCGCCAGCAGCTTCGGGACTAGAAACACCGGGGAGCTGTTTTAT.

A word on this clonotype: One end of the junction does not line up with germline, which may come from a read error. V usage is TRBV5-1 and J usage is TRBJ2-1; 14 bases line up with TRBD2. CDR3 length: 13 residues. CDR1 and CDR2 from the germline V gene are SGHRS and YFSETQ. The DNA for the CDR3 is TGTGCCAGCAGCTTGGGACTAGCGGGAGAGGACTTCTTC. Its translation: CASSLGLAGEDFF.

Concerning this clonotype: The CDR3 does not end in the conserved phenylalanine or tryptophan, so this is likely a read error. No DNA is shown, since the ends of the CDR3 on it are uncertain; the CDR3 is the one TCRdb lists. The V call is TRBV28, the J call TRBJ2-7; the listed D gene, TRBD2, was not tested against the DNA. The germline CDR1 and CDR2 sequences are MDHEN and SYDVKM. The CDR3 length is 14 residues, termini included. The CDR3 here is CASSPLADQRVEYL.

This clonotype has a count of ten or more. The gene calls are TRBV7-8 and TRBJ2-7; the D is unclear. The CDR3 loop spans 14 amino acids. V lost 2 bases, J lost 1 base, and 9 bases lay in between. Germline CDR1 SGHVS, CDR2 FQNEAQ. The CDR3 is CASSLSGSSYEQYF. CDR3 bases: TGTGCCAGCAGCTTATCGGGTTCTTCCTACGAGCAGTACTTC.

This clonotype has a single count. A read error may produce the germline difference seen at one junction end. Written as DNA, the CDR3 is TGCGCCAGCAGCCGTGACATGGTCACCCTCCGCTTT. It translates to CASSRDMVTLRF. This rearrangement joins TRBV12-3 or TRBV12-4 to TRBJ1-6; D ambiguous. The CDR3 spans 12 residues.

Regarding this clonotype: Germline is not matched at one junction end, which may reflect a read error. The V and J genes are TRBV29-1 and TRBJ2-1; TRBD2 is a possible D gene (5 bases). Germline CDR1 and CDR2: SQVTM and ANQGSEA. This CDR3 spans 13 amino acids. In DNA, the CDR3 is TGTAGCGTTGTCTGGGCCCTGAGCGGTGTGCAGTTCTTC. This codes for CSVVWALSGVQFF.

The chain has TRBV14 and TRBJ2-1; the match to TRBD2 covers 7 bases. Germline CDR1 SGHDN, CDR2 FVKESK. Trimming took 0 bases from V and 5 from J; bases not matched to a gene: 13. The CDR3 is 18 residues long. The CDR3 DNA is TGTGCCAGCAGCCAAGACGGGACTAACGGGAACCCTCACAATGAGCAGTTCTTC. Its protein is CASSQDGTNGNPHNEQFF.

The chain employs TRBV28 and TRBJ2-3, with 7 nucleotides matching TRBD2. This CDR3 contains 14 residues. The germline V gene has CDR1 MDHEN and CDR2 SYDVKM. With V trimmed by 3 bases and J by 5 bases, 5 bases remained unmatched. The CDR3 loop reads CASSLSSGRDTQYF. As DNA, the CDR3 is TGTGCCAGCAGTTTGTCTAGCGGAAGAGATACGCAGTATTTT.

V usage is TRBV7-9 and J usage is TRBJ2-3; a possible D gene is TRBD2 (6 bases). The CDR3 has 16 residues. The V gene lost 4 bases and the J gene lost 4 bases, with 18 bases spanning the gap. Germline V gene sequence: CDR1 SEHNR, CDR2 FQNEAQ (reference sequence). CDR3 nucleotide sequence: TGTGCCAGCAGCTCCTGGAATAGCGGCAGCCCAGATACGCAGTATTTT. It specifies CASSSWNSGSPDTQYF.

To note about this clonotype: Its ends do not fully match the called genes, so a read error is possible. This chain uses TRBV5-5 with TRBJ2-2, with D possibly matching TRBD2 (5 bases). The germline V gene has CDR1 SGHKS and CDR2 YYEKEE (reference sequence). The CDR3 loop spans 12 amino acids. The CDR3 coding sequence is TGTGCCAGCAGACTCTACACCGGGGAGTTGTTTTTT. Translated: CASRLYTGELFF.